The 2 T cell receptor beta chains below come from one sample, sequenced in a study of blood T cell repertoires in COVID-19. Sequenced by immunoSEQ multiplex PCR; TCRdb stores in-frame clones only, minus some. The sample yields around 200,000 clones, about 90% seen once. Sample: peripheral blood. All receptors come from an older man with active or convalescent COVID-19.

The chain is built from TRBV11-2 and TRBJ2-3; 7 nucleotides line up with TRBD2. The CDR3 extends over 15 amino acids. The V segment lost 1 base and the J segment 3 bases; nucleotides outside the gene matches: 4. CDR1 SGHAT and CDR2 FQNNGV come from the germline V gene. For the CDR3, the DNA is TGTGCCAGCAGCTTAGTGGCGGGGGTAACAGATACGCAGTATTTT. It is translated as CASSLVAGVTDTQYF.

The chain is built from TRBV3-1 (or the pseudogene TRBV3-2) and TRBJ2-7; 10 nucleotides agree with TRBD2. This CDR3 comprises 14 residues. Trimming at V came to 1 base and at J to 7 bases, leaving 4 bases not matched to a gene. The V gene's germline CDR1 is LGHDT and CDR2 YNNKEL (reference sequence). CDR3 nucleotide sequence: TGTGCCAGCAGCCAAGTGCTAGCGGGGGTTGAGCAGTACTTC. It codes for CASSQVLAGVEQYF.